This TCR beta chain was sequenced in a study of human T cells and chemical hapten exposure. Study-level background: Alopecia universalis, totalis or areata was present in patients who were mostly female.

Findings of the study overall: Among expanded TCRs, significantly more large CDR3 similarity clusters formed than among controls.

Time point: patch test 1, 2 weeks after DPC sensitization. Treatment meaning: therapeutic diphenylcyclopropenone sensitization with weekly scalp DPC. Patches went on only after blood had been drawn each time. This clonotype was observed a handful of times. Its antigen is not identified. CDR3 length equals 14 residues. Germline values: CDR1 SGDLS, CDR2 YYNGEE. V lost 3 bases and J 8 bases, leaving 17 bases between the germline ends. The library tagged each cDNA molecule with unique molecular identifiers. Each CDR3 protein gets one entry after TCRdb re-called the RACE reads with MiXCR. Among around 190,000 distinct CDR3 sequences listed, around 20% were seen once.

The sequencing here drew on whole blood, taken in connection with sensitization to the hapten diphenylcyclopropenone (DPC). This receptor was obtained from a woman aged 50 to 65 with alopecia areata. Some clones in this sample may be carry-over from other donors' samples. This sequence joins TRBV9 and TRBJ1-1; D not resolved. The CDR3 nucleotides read TGTGCCAGCAGCGCGCACCGGAGGTTTGAAGAAGCTTTCTTT. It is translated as CASSAHRRFEEAFF.